There are a few counts of the clone carrying this T cell receptor (beta chain). The target antigen is unknown. The data were taken from a study of vaccination effects on CD4 cells after COVID-19. This CDR3 is 14 amino acids long. The V end was cut by 6 bases, the J end by 1 base, with 10 bases between. CDR1 MNHEY and CDR2 SVGAGI come from the germline V gene. Libraries were prepared by immunoSEQ multiplex PCR; TCRdb keeps only in-frame clonotypes and omits some of them. The sample includes 20,000 to 25,000 clones, 80% to 90% seen only once; the top ten take roughly 5.7%. Study results and limitations: Healthy vaccinees' vaccine-induced clones included only 1 of 255 cross-reacting with common cold coronaviruses.

Antigen-specific CD4+ T cell clonotypes were called by their expansion after viral peptide-pool culture in ViraFEST. Once cultured for roughly nine days, the cells underwent separation to obtain CD4+ T cells. It was two doses of either the BNT162b2 or mRNA-1273 vaccine that participants received. Previously uninfected by SARS-CoV-2, the vaccine recipients also showed negative nucleocapsid antibodies. Cultures got half-medium changes with IL-2 on days 3 and 7. The TCR comes from a human donor who received a COVID-19 vaccine. Some clones in this sample may be carry-over from other donors' samples. Sequencing was performed on CD4+ T cells from PBMCs cultured with SARS-CoV-2 spike peptides, taken after COVID-19 vaccination. V and J are TRBV6-5 and TRBJ2-1; D perhaps matches TRBD2 (5 bases). CDR3 DNA sequence: TGTGCCAGCAGACCGCGGGTTTCCTACAATGAGCAGTTCTTC. Its translation: CASRPRVSYNEQFF.